The T cell receptor (beta chain) described here comes from a study of shared clonotypes between healthy human individuals. In this sample, this clone turned up many times. Every donor was a Caucasian adult from Nashville, Tennessee. The germline V and J ends were trimmed by 5 bases and 1 base, with 7 bases remaining between them. The CDR3 is 13 amino acids. Germline V lookup: CDR1 SGHTA, CDR2 FQGTGA. Deep-level settings were used for running the assay. Some clones are missing from TCRdb's copy, which holds only in-frame ones; the method was immunoSEQ multiplex PCR. The repertoire holds about half a million clones, with 79% as singletons.

This clonotype was obtained from a woman in her thirties or forties in good health. Some clones in this sample may be carry-over from other donors' samples. Sequences were obtained from PBMCs. The chain uses TRBV7-3 and TRBJ2-3; possible D gene TRBD2, 5 bases. CDR3 region: CASSPGGTDTQYF. CDR3 DNA: TGTGCCAGCAGCCCCGGGGGCACAGATACGCAGTATTTT.